This T cell receptor beta chain emerged from a study of blood T cell repertoires in COVID-19. Overall study context: The origin of the acute and convalescent COVID-19 samples was the United States, Italy and Spain. PBMCs, B-cell-depleted T cells, or T cells were the source of the cDNA or gDNA that made up the material.

V lost 3 bases to trimming and J lost 1 base, with 7 bases between them. This CDR3 has 15 amino acids. Germline CDR1 reads MNHEY; CDR2 reads SVGAGI. As handled by the study authors: Reference gene primer amplification in the assay estimated nucleated cell counts. Sequenced by immunoSEQ multiplex PCR; TCRdb stores in-frame clones only, minus some. That table supplies the V and J calls and clone size; D and trimming were determined from the DNA. The sample lists about 78,000 clones; around 74% were seen once. The chain joins TRBV6-5 to TRBJ2-6, with D perhaps TRBD2 (6 bases). Sequences were obtained from peripheral blood. This TCR derives from a human donor in a cohort sampled during active COVID-19. The CDR3: CASSYGGSGANVLTF. In nucleotides, the CDR3 is TGTGCCAGCAGTTATGGGGGGTCTGGGGCCAACGTCCTGACTTTC.